These 17 T cell receptor beta chains were sequenced from one sample in a study of control samples from healthy donors and cancer patients. The method was immunoSEQ multiplex PCR; TCRdb's version includes in-frame clones alone and lacks a portion of them. The sample includes about 140,000 clones, roughly 89% of them seen just once. Sequenced material: blood. Source of these receptors: a man between 25 and 39 years old in good health.

The V call is TRBV6-5, the J call TRBJ1-1; 9 bases line up with TRBD1. The CDR3 covers 15 residues. CDR1 is MNHEY, CDR2 SVGAGI, per germline. Losses at the gene ends were 6 bases for V and 2 bases for J; bases not matched to a gene: 7. CDR3 region: CASRMTGGQNTEAFF. CDR3 in DNA: TGTGCCAGCAGGATGACAGGGGGTCAAAACACTGAAGCTTTCTTT.

This clone was seen a single time. The chain couples TRBV7-2 to TRBJ2-5; 9 positions agree with TRBD2. The germline gives CDR1 SGHTA, CDR2 FQGNSA. The CDR3 covers 16 residues. V lost 1 base to trimming and J lost 1 base; unmatched junction nucleotides: 4. This CDR3 reads CASSLGGRGIQETQYF. In DNA, the CDR3 is TGTGCCAGCAGCTTAGGCGGGAGGGGGATCCAAGAGACCCAGTACTTC. The full variable domain, completed using reference TRBV7-2 and TRBJ2-5, is GAGVSQSPSNKVTEKGKDVELRCDPISGHTALYWYRQSLGQGLEFLIYFQGNSAPDKSGLPSDRFSAERTGGSVSTLTIQRTQQEDSAVYLCASSLGGRGIQETQYFGPGTRLLVL.

The chain recombines TRBV7-3 with TRBJ2-3; TRBD2 aligns across 10 bases. CDR1 SGHTA and CDR2 FQGTGA come from the germline V gene. The CDR3 totals 15 residues. J was trimmed by 2 bases and V by 5 bases; bases with no gene match: 4. CDR3 nucleotides: TGTGCCAGCAGCGGAGCGGGGGGGGACACAGATACGCAGTATTTT. As protein: CASSGAGGDTDTQYF.

The chain joins TRBV2 to TRBJ1-5; possible D gene TRBD1, 5 bases. This CDR3 spans 12 amino acids. V was shortened by 4 bases and J by 10 bases, with 11 bases between the two germline ends. CDR1 is SNHLY, CDR2 FYNNEI, per germline. The CDR3 nucleotides read TGTGCCAGCAGTGGGGACGCAGTCCCCCAGCATTTT. Residues: CASSGDAVPQHF.

This clone was detected ten times or more. The chain uses TRBV6-5 and TRBJ1-4; D is uncertain. The CDR3 extends over 13 amino acids. Trimming pared 5 bases from V and 7 bases from J, leaving 11 bases between. CDR1 is MNHEY and CDR2 is SVGAGI in the germline V gene. The CDR3 protein is CASSRGETEKLFF. The CDR3 nucleotides read TGTGCCAGCAGTCGCGGGGAAACTGAAAAACTGTTTTTT.

The chain employs TRBV12-3 or TRBV12-4 and TRBJ1-2; D is unclear. This CDR3 comprises 13 residues. The V gene lost 1 base and the J gene lost 0 bases, with 3 bases spanning the gap. CDR3 nucleotides: TGTGCCAGCAGTTTAGGCCCTAACTATGGCTACACCTTC. Amino acids: CASSLGPNYGYTF.

This sequence joins TRBV11-1 and TRBJ2-2; a possible D gene is TRBD1 (6 bases). The V gene's germline CDR1 is SGHAT and CDR2 FQDESV (reference sequence). The CDR3 has 15 residues. Trimming left V 5 bases short and J 3 bases short, with 13 bases between. CDR3 protein: CASSEGDTYTGELFF. As DNA, the CDR3 is TGTGCCAGCAGCGAGGGGGACACTTACACCGGGGAGCTGTTTTTT. Full variable domain (rest looked up from reference TRBV11-1 and TRBJ2-2): EAEVAQSPRYKITEKSQAVAFWCDPISGHATLYWYRQILGQGPELLVQFQDESVVDDSQLPKDRFSAERLKGVDSTLKIQPAELGDSAMYLCASSEGDTYTGELFFGEGSRLTVL.

V and J are TRBV4-2 and TRBJ1-1; a weak D match, TRBD1 (5 bases). The CDR3 spans 14 residues. Germline loops: CDR1 LGHNA, CDR2 YNFKEQ. The germline V and J ends were trimmed by 0 bases and 6 bases, with 11 bases remaining between them. This CDR3 reads CASSQESGAAEAFF. The CDR3 DNA reads TGTGCCAGCAGCCAAGAATCCGGGGCTGCTGAAGCTTTCTTT.

The V gene is TRBV30, the J gene TRBJ1-6; perhaps TRBD1 as D (5 bases). Trimming pared 3 bases from V and 9 bases from J, leaving 15 bases between. The CDR3 has 14 residues. Germline CDR1 is GTSNPN and CDR2 is SVGIG (reference sequence). CDR3 DNA sequence: TGTGCCTGGAGCGATGCAGGGCGCAGTTCACCCCTCCACTTT. Translated: CAWSDAGRSSPLHF.

The chain combines TRBV13 with TRBJ2-3; no reliable D call. Trimming shortened V by 3 bases and J by 0 bases, and 10 bases separated the two germline ends. Germline V gene data show CDR1 as PRHDT and CDR2 as FYEKMQ (reference sequence). This CDR3 contains 15 residues. In DNA, the CDR3 is TGTGCCAGCAGCTTTTCCCGGTCTAGCACAGATACGCAGTATTTT. The encoded protein is CASSFSRSSTDTQYF.

V and J are TRBV5-1 and TRBJ2-7; D possibly matches TRBD1 or TRBD2 (5 bases each). Trimming stripped 0 bases from V and 6 bases from J, with 16 bases between. The CDR3 spans 15 residues. Per germline, CDR1 SGHRS and CDR2 YFSETQ. The CDR3 DNA follows: TGCGCCAGCAGCTTGGAAGGGACGGGTTCGGGCGAGCAGTACTTC. It codes for CASSLEGTGSGEQYF.

The chain is built from TRBV5-1 and TRBJ2-1; D is ambiguous. The V end lost 4 bases, the J end lost 10 bases, and 21 bases lay between the germline ends. CDR3 length: 15 amino acids. Germline CDR1 SGHRS, CDR2 YFSETQ. CDR3 sequence: CASSGSPVASIEQFF. The CDR3 nucleotides are TGCGCCAGCAGCGGTAGTCCGGTGGCTAGTATCGAGCAGTTCTTC. Based on the CDR3 plus reference TRBV5-1 and TRBJ2-1, the full variable domain is KAGVTQTPRYLIKTRGQQVTLSCSPISGHRSVSWYQQTPGQGLQFLFEYFSETQRNKGNFPGRFSGRQFSNSRSEMNVSTLELGDSALYLCASSGSPVASIEQFFGPGTRLTVL.

V gene TRBV30 combines with J gene TRBJ2-2; D may be TRBD2 (5 bases). Germline V gene data show CDR1 as GTSNPN and CDR2 as SVGIG (reference sequence). The CDR3 runs 14 residues. V was pared by 0 bases and J by 2 bases, with 7 bases between. CDR3 coding DNA: TGTGCCTGGAGTGTCGGACTTAACACCGGGGAGCTGTTTTTT. Its translation is CAWSVGLNTGELFF.

The chain employs TRBV14 and TRBJ2-2, with 9 nucleotides matching TRBD2. Trimming cost V 0 bases and J 6 bases; bases outside gene matches: 11. Germline CDR1 and CDR2: SGHDN and FVKESK. This CDR3 is 18 amino acids long. The CDR3 sequence: CASSQDLASGISPGELFF. The CDR3, as DNA: TGTGCCAGCAGCCAAGATTTGGCTAGCGGGATTAGTCCCGGGGAGCTGTTTTTT.

The CDR3 DNA is TGTGCCAGTAGTATGGAAGGGAATCAGCCCCAGCATTTT. Translating it yields CASSMEGNQPQHF. The rearrangement uses TRBV19 and TRBJ1-5; no clear D gene. The CDR3 consists of 13 residues. V lost 3 bases and J 4 bases, leaving 7 bases between the germline ends. Germline V CDR1 and CDR2: LNHDA, SQIVND (reference sequence).

This clone has just one count. The genes are TRBV4-2 and TRBJ2-7; D might be TRBD1 (6 bases). Trimming left V 0 bases short and J 2 bases short, with 14 bases between. CDR3 length: 16 residues. Germline values: CDR1 LGHNA, CDR2 YNFKEQ. CDR3 loop: CASSQDYSDRPYEQYF. The CDR3 DNA reads as TGTGCCAGCAGCCAAGATTACTCGGACAGACCCTACGAGCAGTACTTC.

The V and J genes are TRBV11-2 and TRBJ2-7; 7 bases fit TRBD1. This CDR3 contains 14 residues. The ends lost 3 bases at V and 3 bases at J; junction bases unmatched: 5. Germline CDR1 SGHAT, CDR2 FQNNGV. As DNA, the CDR3 is TGTGCCAGCAGCTTTCTGGCAGGGGGCTACGAGCAGTACTTC. Its protein is CASSFLAGGYEQYF. Drawing the rest from reference TRBV11-2 and TRBJ2-7, the complete variable domain is EAGVAQSPRYKIIEKRQSVAFWCNPISGHATLYWYQQILGQGPKLLIQFQNNGVVDDSQLPKDRFSAERLKGVDSTLKIQPAKLEDSAVYLCASSFLAGGYEQYFGPGTRLTVT.